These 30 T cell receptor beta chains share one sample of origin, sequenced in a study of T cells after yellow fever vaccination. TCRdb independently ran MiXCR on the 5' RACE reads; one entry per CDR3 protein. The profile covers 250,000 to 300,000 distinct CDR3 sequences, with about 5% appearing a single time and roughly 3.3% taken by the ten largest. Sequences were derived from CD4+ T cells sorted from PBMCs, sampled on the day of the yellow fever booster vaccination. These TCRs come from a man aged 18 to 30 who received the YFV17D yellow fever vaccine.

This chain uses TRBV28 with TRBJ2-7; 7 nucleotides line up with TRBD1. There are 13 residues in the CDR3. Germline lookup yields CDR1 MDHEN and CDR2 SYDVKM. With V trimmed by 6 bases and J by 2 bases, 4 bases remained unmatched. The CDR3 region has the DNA TGTGCCAGCAGCGGGACAGAGGCCTACGAGCAGTACGTC. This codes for CASSGTEAYEQYV.

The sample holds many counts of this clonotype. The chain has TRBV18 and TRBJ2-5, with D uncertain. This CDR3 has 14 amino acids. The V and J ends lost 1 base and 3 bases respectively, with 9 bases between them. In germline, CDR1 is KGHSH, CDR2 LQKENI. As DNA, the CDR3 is TGTGCCAGCTCACCACTGTCGGCAGAAGAGACCCAGTACTTC. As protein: CASSPLSAEETQYF. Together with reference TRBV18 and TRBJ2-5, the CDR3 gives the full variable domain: NAGVMQNPRHLVRRRGQEARLRCSPMKGHSHVYWYRQLPEEGLKFMVYLQKENIIDESGMPKERFSAEFPKEGPSILRIQQVVRGDSAAYFCASSPLSAEETQYFGPGTRLLVL.

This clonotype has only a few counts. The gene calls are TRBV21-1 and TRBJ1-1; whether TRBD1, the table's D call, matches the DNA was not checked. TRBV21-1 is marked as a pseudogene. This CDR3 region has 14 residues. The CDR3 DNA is TGTGCCAGCAGCAGGGGACAGGGCTGCACTGAAGCTTTCTTT. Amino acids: CASSRGQGCTEAFF.

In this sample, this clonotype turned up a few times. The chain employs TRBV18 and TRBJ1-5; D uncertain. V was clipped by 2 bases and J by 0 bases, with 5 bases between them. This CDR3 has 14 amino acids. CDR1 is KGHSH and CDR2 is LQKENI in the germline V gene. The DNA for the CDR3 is TGTGCCAGCTCACCAGAGCATAGCAATCAGCCCCAGCATTTT. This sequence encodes CASSPEHSNQPQHF.

The CDR3 nucleotides are TGTGCCAGTAGTCGCAACGGGGGGCTGGAGACCCAGTACTTC. Amino acid sequence: CASSRNGGLETQYF. V gene TRBV19 combines with J gene TRBJ2-5; weak D call: TRBD2 (7 bases). The CDR3 runs to 14 residues. Trimming pared 5 bases from V and 5 bases from J, leaving 15 bases between. Germline V gene sequence: CDR1 LNHDA, CDR2 SQIVND (reference sequence). The full variable domain, completed using reference TRBV19 and TRBJ2-5, is DGGITQSPKYLFRKEGQNVTLSCEQNLNHDAMYWYRQDPGQGLRLIYYSQIVNDFQKGDIAEGYSVSREKKESFPLTVTSAQKNPTAFYLCASSRNGGLETQYFGPGTRLLVL.

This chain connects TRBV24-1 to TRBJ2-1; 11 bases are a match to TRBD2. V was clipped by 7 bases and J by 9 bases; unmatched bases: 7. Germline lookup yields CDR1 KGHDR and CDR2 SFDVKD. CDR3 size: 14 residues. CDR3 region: CATSGASGGFEQFF. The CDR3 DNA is TGTGCCACCAGCGGGGCTAGCGGGGGGTTTGAGCAGTTCTTC.

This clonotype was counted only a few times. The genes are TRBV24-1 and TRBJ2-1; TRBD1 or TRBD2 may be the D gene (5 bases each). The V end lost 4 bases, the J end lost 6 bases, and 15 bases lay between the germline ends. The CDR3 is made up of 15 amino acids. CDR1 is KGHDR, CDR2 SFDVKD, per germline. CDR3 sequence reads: CATSEQRGTGNEQFF. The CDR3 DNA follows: TGTGCCACCAGTGAACAAAGAGGGACCGGCAATGAGCAGTTCTTC.

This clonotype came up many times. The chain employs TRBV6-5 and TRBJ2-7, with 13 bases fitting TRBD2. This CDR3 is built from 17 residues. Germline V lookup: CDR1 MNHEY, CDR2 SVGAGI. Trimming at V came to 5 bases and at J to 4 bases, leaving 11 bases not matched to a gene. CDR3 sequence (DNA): TGTGCCAGCAGTCGGACTAGCGGGGGCGCCAGGGGGTACGAGCAGTACTTC. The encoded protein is CASSRTSGGARGYEQYF.

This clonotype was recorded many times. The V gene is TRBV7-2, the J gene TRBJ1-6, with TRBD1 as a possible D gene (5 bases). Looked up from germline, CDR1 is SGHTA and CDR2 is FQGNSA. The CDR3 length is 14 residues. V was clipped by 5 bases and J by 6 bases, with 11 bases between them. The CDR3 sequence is CASSRSGPNSPLHF. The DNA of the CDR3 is TGTGCCAGCAGCCGGTCGGGGCCTAATTCACCCCTCCACTTT.

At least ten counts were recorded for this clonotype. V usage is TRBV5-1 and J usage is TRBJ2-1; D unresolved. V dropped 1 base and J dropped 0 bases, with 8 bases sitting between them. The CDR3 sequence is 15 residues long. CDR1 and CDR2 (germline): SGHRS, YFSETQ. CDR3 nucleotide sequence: TGCGCCAGCAGCTTGACAGACGGCTCCTACAATGAGCAGTTCTTC. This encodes CASSLTDGSYNEQFF.

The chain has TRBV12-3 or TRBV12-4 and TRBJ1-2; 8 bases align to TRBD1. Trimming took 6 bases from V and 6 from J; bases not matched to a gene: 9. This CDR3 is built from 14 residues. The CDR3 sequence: CASSLPGQADGYTF. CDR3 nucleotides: TGTGCCAGCAGCTTACCGGGACAGGCGGATGGCTACACCTTC.

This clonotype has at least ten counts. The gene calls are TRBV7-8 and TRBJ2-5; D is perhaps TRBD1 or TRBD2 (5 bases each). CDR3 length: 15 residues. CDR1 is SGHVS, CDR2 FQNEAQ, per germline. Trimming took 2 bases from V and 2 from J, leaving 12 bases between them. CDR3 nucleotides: TGTGCCAGCAGCTTAACGGAGGCAGGGCAAGAGACCCAGTACTTC. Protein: CASSLTEAGQETQYF.

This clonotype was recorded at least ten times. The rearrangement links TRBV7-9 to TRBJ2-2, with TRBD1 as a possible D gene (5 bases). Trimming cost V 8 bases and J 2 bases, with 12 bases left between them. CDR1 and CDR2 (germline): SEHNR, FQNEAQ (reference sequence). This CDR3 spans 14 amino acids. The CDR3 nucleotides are TGTGCCAGCTTCCCAGACAGTAACACCGGGGAGCTGTTTTTT. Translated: CASFPDSNTGELFF.

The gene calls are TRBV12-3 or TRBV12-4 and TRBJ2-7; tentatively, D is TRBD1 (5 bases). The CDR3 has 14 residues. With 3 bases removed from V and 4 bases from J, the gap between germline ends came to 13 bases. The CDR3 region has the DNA TGTGCCAGCAGTTTGGGGCAGGCCCTATACGAGCAGTACTTC. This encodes CASSLGQALYEQYF.

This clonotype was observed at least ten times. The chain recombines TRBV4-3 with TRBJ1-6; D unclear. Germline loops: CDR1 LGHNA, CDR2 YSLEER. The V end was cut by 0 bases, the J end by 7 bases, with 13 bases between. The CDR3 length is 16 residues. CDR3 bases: TGCGCCAGCAGCCAAGATCCATGGCAGCTCAATTCACCCCTCCACTTT. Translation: CASSQDPWQLNSPLHF.

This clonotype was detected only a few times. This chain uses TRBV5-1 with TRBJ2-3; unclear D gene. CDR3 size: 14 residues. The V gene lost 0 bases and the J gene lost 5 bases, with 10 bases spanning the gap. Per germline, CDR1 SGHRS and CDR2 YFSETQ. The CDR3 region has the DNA TGCGCCAGCAGCTTGGCCAAGGGTGAAGATACGCAGTATTTT. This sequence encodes CASSLAKGEDTQYF.

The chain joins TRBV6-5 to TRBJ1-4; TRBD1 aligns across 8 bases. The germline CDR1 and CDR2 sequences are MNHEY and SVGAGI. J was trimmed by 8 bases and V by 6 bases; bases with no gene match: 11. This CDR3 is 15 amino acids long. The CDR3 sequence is CASRPAGGRREKLFF. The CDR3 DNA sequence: TGTGCCAGCAGGCCCGCAGGGGGCCGGAGGGAAAAACTGTTTTTT.

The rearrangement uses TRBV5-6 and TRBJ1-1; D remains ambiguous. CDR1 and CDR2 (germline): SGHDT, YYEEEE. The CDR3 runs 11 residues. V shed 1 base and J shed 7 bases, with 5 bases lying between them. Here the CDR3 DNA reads TGTGCCAGCAGCTTGAACGGTGAAGCTTTCTTT. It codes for CASSLNGEAFF.

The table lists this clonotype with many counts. Written as DNA, the CDR3 is TGTGCCAGCAGTCGAAGTGGACAGGGGAGTTCACCCCTCCACTTT. It specifies CASSRSGQGSSPLHF. This rearrangement joins TRBV7-2 to TRBJ1-6, with TRBD1 matching over 9 bases. CDR3 size: 15 residues. Germline V gene sequence: CDR1 SGHTA, CDR2 FQGNSA. J gave up 9 bases and V 6 bases, and 9 bases lay outside the gene matches.

In DNA, the CDR3 is TGCAGTGCTAGCGTAGGCGGCATGAACACTGAAGCTTTCTTT. Amino acids: CSASVGGMNTEAFF. This chain uses TRBV20-1 with TRBJ1-1; D ambiguous. Germline V CDR1 and CDR2: DFQATT, SNEGSKA (reference sequence). V was shortened by 3 bases and J by 0 bases, with 11 bases between the two germline ends. CDR3 length: 14 residues.

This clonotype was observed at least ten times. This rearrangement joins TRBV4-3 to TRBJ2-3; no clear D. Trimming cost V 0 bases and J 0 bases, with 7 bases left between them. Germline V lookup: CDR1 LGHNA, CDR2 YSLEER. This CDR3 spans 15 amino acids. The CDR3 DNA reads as TGCGCCAGCAGCCAAGATGGACCGAGCACAGATACGCAGTATTTT. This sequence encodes CASSQDGPSTDTQYF.

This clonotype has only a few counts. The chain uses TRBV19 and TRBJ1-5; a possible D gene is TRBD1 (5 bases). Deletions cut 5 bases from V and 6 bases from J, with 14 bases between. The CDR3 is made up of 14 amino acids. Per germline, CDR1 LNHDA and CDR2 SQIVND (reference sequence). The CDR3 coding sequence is TGTGCCAGTAGTTTTGGGGGTTCCGTTCAGCCCCAGCATTTT. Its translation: CASSFGGSVQPQHF. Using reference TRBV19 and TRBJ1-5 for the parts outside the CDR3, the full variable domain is DGGITQSPKYLFRKEGQNVTLSCEQNLNHDAMYWYRQDPGQGLRLIYYSQIVNDFQKGDIAEGYSVSREKKESFPLTVTSAQKNPTAFYLCASSFGGSVQPQHFGDGTRLSIL.

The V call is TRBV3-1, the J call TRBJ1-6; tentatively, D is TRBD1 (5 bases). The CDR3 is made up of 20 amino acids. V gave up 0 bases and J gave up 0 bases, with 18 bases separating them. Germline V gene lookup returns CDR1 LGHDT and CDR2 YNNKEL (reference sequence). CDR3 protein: CASSQDPKAGHNSYNSPLHF. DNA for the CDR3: TGTGCCAGCAGCCAAGACCCCAAGGCCGGACATAACTCCTATAATTCACCCCTCCACTTT.

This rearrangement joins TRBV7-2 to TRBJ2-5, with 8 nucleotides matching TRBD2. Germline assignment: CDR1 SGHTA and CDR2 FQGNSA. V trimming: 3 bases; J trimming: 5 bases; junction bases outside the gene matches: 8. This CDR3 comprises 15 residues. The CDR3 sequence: CASSLPGLAAETQYF. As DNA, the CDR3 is TGTGCCAGCAGCTTGCCAGGACTAGCCGCCGAGACCCAGTACTTC.

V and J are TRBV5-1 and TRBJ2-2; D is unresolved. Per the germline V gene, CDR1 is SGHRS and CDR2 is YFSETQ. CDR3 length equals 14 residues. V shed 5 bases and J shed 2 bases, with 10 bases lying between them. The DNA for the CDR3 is TGCGCCAGCAGAGATGGGGATAACACCGGGGAGCTGTTTTTT. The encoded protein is CASRDGDNTGELFF.

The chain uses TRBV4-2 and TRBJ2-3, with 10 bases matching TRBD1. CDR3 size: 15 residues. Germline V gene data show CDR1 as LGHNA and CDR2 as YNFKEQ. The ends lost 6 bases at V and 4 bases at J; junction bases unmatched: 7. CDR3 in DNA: TGTGCCAGCAGGAGCGGGACAGGGGATCCAGATACGCAGTATTTT. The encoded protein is CASRSGTGDPDTQYF.

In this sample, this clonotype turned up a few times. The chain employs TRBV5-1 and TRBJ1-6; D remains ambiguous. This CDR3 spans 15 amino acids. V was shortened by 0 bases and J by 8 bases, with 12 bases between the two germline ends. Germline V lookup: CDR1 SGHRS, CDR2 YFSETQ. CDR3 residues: CASSLGGARYSPLHF. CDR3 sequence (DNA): TGCGCCAGCAGCTTGGGGGGAGCCCGGTATTCACCCCTCCACTTT.

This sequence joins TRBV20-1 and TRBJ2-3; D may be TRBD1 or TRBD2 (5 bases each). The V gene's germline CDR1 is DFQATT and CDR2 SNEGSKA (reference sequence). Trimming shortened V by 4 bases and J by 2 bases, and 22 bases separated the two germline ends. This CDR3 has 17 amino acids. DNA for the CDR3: TGCAGTGCTAAGGCCCTCACGGTTGTAGGGACCACAGATACGCAGTATTTT. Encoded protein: CSAKALTVVGTTDTQYF.

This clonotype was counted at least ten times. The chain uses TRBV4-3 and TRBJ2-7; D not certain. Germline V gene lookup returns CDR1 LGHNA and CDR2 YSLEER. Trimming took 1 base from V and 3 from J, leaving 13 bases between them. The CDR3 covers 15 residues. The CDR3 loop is CASSQGSGRFYEQYF. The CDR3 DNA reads TGCGCCAGCAGCCAAGGAAGTGGCAGGTTCTACGAGCAGTACTTC.

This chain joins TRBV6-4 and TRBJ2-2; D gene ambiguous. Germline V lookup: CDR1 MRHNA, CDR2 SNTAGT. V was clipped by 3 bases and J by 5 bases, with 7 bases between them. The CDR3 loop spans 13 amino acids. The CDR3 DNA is TGTGCCAGCAGTGAGGAATCTACCGGGGAGCTGTTTTTT. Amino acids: CASSEESTGELFF.